The 20 T cell receptor beta chains below were found in one sample sequenced in a study of blood T cell repertoires in COVID-19. Generated by immunoSEQ multiplex PCR, the TCRdb table keeps only in-frame clones and is missing some. The sample consists of roughly 160,000 clones, 84% of them appearing once. The sequenced material came from peripheral blood. These receptors were taken from a man younger than 35 with active or convalescent COVID-19.

The CDR3 region has the DNA TGTGCCAGCAGCTTAGTGGCGACTAGCGGGGTATGGGAGACCCAGTACTTC. This sequence encodes CASSLVATSGVWETQYF. This chain links TRBV7-2 with TRBJ2-5; TRBD2 matches 11 bases. This CDR3 spans 17 amino acids. Germline V gives CDR1 SGHTA, CDR2 FQGNSA. V gave up 1 base and J gave up 5 bases; unmatched junction bases: 9.

This chain joins TRBV27 and TRBJ2-5; 15 nucleotides match TRBD2. The CDR3 runs 16 residues. Per germline, CDR1 MNHEY and CDR2 SMNVEV (reference sequence). With 7 bases clipped from V and 3 bases from J, the junction kept 6 bases outside the gene matches. CDR3 residues: CASKGTSGRLEETQYF. CDR3 nucleotide sequence: TGTGCCAGCAAGGGGACTAGCGGGAGGCTCGAAGAGACCCAGTACTTC.

The V and J genes are TRBV13 and TRBJ1-6; TRBD1 agrees at 9 bases. Germline V gene sequence: CDR1 PRHDT, CDR2 FYEKMQ (reference sequence). The CDR3 loop spans 19 amino acids. The V and J ends lost 4 bases and 8 bases, in that order; junction bases with no gene match: 18. The CDR3 here is CASSSRGTGWRGGDSPLHF. CDR3 bases: TGTGCCAGCAGCTCGAGGGGGACAGGGTGGCGTGGAGGAGATTCACCCCTCCACTTT. The full variable domain, in which reference TRBV13 and TRBJ1-6 provide the parts outside the CDR3, is AAGVIQSPRHLIKEKRETATLKCYPIPRHDTVYWYQQGPGQDPQFLISFYEKMQSDKGSIPDRFSAQQFSDYHSELNMSSLELGDSALYFCASSSRGTGWRGGDSPLHFGNGTRLTVT.

The gene calls are TRBV11-3 and TRBJ2-7; possible D gene TRBD2, 6 bases. V lost 5 bases and J lost 7, with 21 bases in between. CDR3 length: 15 amino acids. The germline V gene has CDR1 SGHNT and CDR2 YENEEA. The CDR3 DNA reads as TGTGCCAGCAGCCCAATGGGGGGACGCTCGGGTGAGCAGTACTTC. Translated: CASSPMGGRSGEQYF.

This clone appeared many times. The V gene is TRBV29-1, the J gene TRBJ1-3; 7 nucleotides line up with TRBD1. The ends lost 7 bases at V and 4 bases at J; junction bases unmatched: 7. CDR1 SQVTM and CDR2 ANQGSEA come from the germline V gene. The CDR3 covers 13 residues. The DNA for the CDR3 is TGCAGCGCTACGACAGGGAACGGAAACACCATATATTTT. Amino acids: CSATTGNGNTIYF.

The chain uses TRBV10-3 and TRBJ1-1, with D uncertain. Trimming took 7 bases from V and 0 from J, leaving 15 bases between them. Germline V gene lookup returns CDR1 ENHRY and CDR2 SYGVKD. The CDR3 covers 15 residues. CDR3 region: CAIKADYRMNTEAFF. In DNA form, the CDR3 reads TGTGCCATCAAGGCAGACTACCGAATGAACACTGAAGCTTTCTTT.

This sequence joins TRBV7-6 and TRBJ2-7; 8 bases match TRBD1. The CDR3 totals 15 residues. With V trimmed by 0 bases and J by 4 bases, 5 bases remained unmatched. Germline V gene lookup returns CDR1 SGHVS and CDR2 FNYEAQ. The CDR3 sequence is CASSLAQGARYEQYF. The CDR3 DNA is TGTGCCAGCAGCTTAGCCCAGGGGGCCCGATACGAGCAGTACTTC.

This rearrangement joins TRBV5-1 to TRBJ2-7, with D unclear. CDR3 length: 14 residues. The V and J ends lost 1 base and 6 bases respectively, with 14 bases between them. The germline gives CDR1 SGHRS, CDR2 YFSETQ. In nucleotides, the CDR3 is TGCGCCAGCAGCTTGATGTCAGTTTCGGGCGAGCAGTACTTC. Translation: CASSLMSVSGEQYF.

V and J are TRBV4-2 and TRBJ2-2; D possibly corresponds to TRBD2 (6 bases). Germline V lookup: CDR1 LGHNA, CDR2 YNFKEQ. The V and J ends lost 4 bases and 6 bases respectively, with 18 bases between them. The CDR3 has 16 residues. The CDR3 DNA is TGTGCCAGCAGCCCCCGGGAGAGGGACGGTTCCGGGGAGCTGTTTTTT. Encoded protein: CASSPRERDGSGELFF.

This sequence joins TRBV19 and TRBJ2-2; 7 bases map to TRBD1. After removal of 7 bases from V and 5 bases from J, the junction contained 4 bases not matched to a gene. CDR1 is LNHDA, CDR2 SQIVND, per germline (reference sequence). The CDR3 covers 13 residues. The CDR3 is CASKAGGTGELFF. DNA for the CDR3: TGTGCCAGTAAGGCAGGGGGAACCGGGGAGCTGTTTTTT.

The V call is TRBV7-9, the J call TRBJ1-2; D is unresolved. The CDR3 is 13 amino acids. V was pared by 1 base and J by 2 bases, with 5 bases between. CDR1 SEHNR and CDR2 FQNEAQ come from the germline V gene (reference sequence). The CDR3 region has the DNA TGTGCCAGCAGCTTAGACAGCAACTATGGCTACACCTTC. This gives the protein CASSLDSNYGYTF.

The rearrangement uses TRBV2 and TRBJ1-6, with TRBD1 identical over 8 bases. The junction had 12 bases not matched to a gene; V was cut back by 3 bases and J by 8 bases. The CDR3 runs to 17 residues. The germline V gene encodes CDR1 SNHLY and CDR2 FYNNEI. The CDR3 nucleotides are TGTGCCAGCAGTGACTACAGGGGGAACTTAATGGATTCACCCCTCCACTTT. It translates to CASSDYRGNLMDSPLHF. The variable domain in full, with the rest retrieved from reference TRBV2 and TRBJ1-6, is EPEVTQTPSHQVTQMGQEVILRCVPISNHLYFYWYRQILGQKVEFLVSFYNNEISEKSEIFDDQFSVERPDGSNFTLKIRSTKLEDSAMYFCASSDYRGNLMDSPLHFGNGTRLTVT.

This clone was seen more than once but under ten times. This chain links TRBV4-3 with TRBJ1-4; no reliable D call. Germline V gene lookup returns CDR1 LGHNA and CDR2 YSLEER. CDR3 size: 14 residues. With 1 base removed from V and 6 bases from J, the gap between germline ends came to 9 bases. This chain's CDR3 is CASSQGVGYEKLFF. The CDR3, as DNA: TGCGCCAGCAGCCAAGGTGTCGGTTATGAAAAACTGTTTTTT.

The chain links TRBV27 to TRBJ2-3, with 12 bases identical to TRBD2. The length of the CDR3 is 15 residues. Germline values: CDR1 MNHEY, CDR2 SMNVEV (reference sequence). The ends lost 5 bases at V and 3 bases at J; junction bases unmatched: 3. This CDR3 is CASSPGLAGTDTQYF. CDR3 in DNA: TGTGCCAGCAGTCCTGGACTAGCGGGAACAGATACGCAGTATTTT.

This chain connects TRBV7-2 to TRBJ1-1, with a possible D match to TRBD1 (5 bases). CDR3 size: 14 residues. Germline values: CDR1 SGHTA, CDR2 FQGNSA. V was trimmed by 1 base and J by 0 bases, leaving 6 bases between them. CDR3 region: CASSLGQLNTEAFF. The CDR3 DNA reads TGTGCCAGCAGCTTAGGACAGTTGAACACTGAAGCTTTCTTT.

In its sample, this clone was seen once. The J gene is TRBJ1-2, the V gene TRBV18; weak D call: TRBD1 (6 bases). V was pared by 2 bases and J by 2 bases, with 9 bases between. The CDR3 has 14 residues. Per germline, CDR1 KGHSH and CDR2 LQKENI. For the CDR3, the DNA is TGTGCCAGCTCACCATTTGGACAGAACTATGGCTACACCTTC. This sequence encodes CASSPFGQNYGYTF.

V is TRBV25-1 and J is TRBJ2-7; D might be TRBD2 (7 bases). Trimming took off 6 bases at V and 2 bases at J, with 17 bases between the two ends. CDR3 length equals 15 residues. Germline V gene sequence: CDR1 MGHDK, CDR2 SYGVNS. The CDR3 DNA follows: TGTGCCAGCAGGGGGAGGGGAGGGGGGCCCTACGAGCAGTACTTC. Translated: CASRGRGGGPYEQYF.

V usage is TRBV15 and J usage is TRBJ2-7; possible D gene TRBD1, 5 bases. The CDR3 length is 12 residues. Germline lookup yields CDR1 LNHNV and CDR2 YYDKDF (reference sequence). Trimming took 0 bases from V and 12 from J, leaving 12 bases between them. In DNA, the CDR3 is TGTGCCACCAGCAGAGACAGGGCTTCTCGGTACTTC. It specifies CATSRDRASRYF.

The genes are TRBV19 and TRBJ2-1; 9 bases are shared with TRBD1. J was trimmed by 8 bases and V by 3 bases; bases with no gene match: 8. The CDR3 consists of 15 residues. The germline CDR1 and CDR2 sequences are LNHDA and SQIVND (reference sequence). The CDR3 loop is CASSITWTGEDEQFF. CDR3 DNA: TGTGCCAGTAGTATCACCTGGACAGGGGAGGATGAGCAGTTCTTC.

This rearrangement joins TRBV6-6 to TRBJ2-7, with a weak D call TRBD2 (5 bases). This CDR3 region has 14 residues. CDR1 and CDR2 from the germline V gene are MNHNY and SVGAGI (reference sequence). Trimming stripped 2 bases from V and 5 bases from J, with 13 bases between. DNA for the CDR3: TGTGCCAGCAGTTACGAGGCTACCGGGAACGAGCAGTACTTC. Translation gives CASSYEATGNEQYF.